This paragraph covers one TCR beta chain sequence. Here immunoSEQ multiplex PCR was the method, and the copy in TCRdb shows in-frame clones only, minus some. Among around 170,000 clones listed, less than 90% were seen once. This sample was included in a study of blood T cell repertoires in COVID-19. The TCR comes from a man younger than 30 with active or convalescent COVID-19. The sequenced sample was peripheral blood.

CDR3 sequence: CASSSKPGRPQFF. In DNA form, the CDR3 reads TGTGCCAGCAGCTCCAAACCTGGGAGGCCGCAGTTCTTC. The J gene is TRBJ2-1, the V gene TRBV11-3, with D perhaps matching TRBD2 (6 bases). The length of the CDR3 is 13 residues. CDR1 and CDR2 from the germline V gene are SGHNT and YENEEA. With 4 bases removed from V and 12 bases from J, the gap between germline ends came to 16 bases.